This T cell receptor beta chain came from a study of T-cell reconstitution after alpha-beta-depleted transplantation in children. This clonotype was observed a handful of times. A library of TCRbeta sequences, prepared with unique molecular identifiers, was generated. TCRdb recomputed calls from the PCR reads with MiXCR, one row per CDR3 protein. This table has 640,000 or so distinct CDR3 sequences, roughly 17% appearing once. Losses at the gene ends were 2 bases for V and 2 bases for J; bases not matched to a gene: 2. CDR3 length equals 15 residues. Looked up from germline, CDR1 is SGHDT and CDR2 is YYEEEE.

The chain has TRBV5-6 and TRBJ2-3, with 10 bases matching TRBD2. The source of this sequence is a human donor who donated a stem cell graft to a child with acute myeloid leukemia. Sample: PBMCs from the stem cell graft donor, taken from the stem cell graft. The DNA for the CDR3 is TGTGCCAGCAGCTTCCTAGCGGGGGCCACAGATACGCAGTATTTT. This translates into CASSFLAGATDTQYF.